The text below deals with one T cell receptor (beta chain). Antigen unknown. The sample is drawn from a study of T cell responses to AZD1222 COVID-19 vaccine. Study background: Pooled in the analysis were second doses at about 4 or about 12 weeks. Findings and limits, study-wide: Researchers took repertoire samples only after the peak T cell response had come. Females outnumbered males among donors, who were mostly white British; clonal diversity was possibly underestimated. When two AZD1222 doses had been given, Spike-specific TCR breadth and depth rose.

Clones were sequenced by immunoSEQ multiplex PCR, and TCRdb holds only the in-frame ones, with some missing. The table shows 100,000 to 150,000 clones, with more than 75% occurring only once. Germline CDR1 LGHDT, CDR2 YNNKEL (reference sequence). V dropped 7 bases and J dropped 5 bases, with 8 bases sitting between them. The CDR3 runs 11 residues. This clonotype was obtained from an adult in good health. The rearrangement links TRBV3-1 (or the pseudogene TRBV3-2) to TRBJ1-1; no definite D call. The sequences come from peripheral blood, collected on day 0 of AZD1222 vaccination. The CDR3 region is CASTSGTEAFF. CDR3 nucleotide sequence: TGTGCCAGCACCTCCGGAACTGAAGCTTTCTTT.